This T cell receptor beta chain is drawn from a study of blood T cell repertoires in COVID-19. The ends were cut back, 2 bases at V and 3 bases at J, with 11 bases in the middle. Germline V gene data show CDR1 as SEHNR and CDR2 as FQNEAQ (reference sequence). This CDR3 spans 15 amino acids. Profiling relied on immunoSEQ multiplex PCR, and the TCRdb table lists in-frame clones only, not all of them. The profile shows fewer than 60,000 clones, roughly 85% of them singletons. This TCR was sampled from a man aged 60-69 years with acute or convalescent COVID-19. This rearrangement joins TRBV7-9 to TRBJ2-1; weak D call: TRBD2 (6 bases). Sequences were obtained from peripheral blood. This chain's CDR3 is CASSLRDSGYNEQFF. The CDR3 region has the DNA TGTGCCAGCAGCTTACGGGACTCGGGCTACAATGAGCAGTTCTTC.